Listed here is a single TCR beta chain. Its target is unknown. The sample comes from a study of T cell repertoires in cytomegalovirus infection. This CDR3 spans 13 amino acids. Germline-derived CDR1 and CDR2 are SGHNT and YENEEA. V dropped 4 bases and J dropped 4 bases, with 10 bases sitting between them. A single record per CDR3 protein comes from TCRdb applying MiXCR to the reads. The sample includes 100,000 or so distinct CDR3 sequences, approximately 45% of them seen just once. Whole-study findings and limits: The ex vivo response was dominated by HLA-C-restricted CMV-specific TCR beta clonotypes.

The sequencing used CD8+ T cells from cultured PBMCs, collected from culture after CMV antigen stimulation. The gene calls are TRBV11-3 and TRBJ1-1; D remains ambiguous. This TCR derives from a human donor in good health (CMV status not recorded). Some clones in this sample may be carry-over from other donors' samples. The CDR3 DNA follows: TGTGCCAGCAGCTACTCAGGTACCACTGAAGCTTTCTTT. Its translation: CASSYSGTTEAFF.